The TCR beta chain under discussion was sequenced for a study of OX40 agonist ivuxolimab in advanced cancers. The table came from immunoSEQ multiplex PCR; TCRdb's copy has only in-frame clones and leaves some out. The sample lists 20,000 to 30,000 clones, 78% seen once, with around 1.4% in the top ten. CDR1 is MNHNS and CDR2 is SASEGT in the germline V gene. Trimming pared 4 bases from V and 0 bases from J, leaving 13 bases between. The CDR3 is made up of 16 amino acids. The source of this sequence is an adult with an advanced solid tumor such as melanoma, head and neck, liver or kidney cancer. This sequence joins TRBV6-1 and TRBJ1-5, with D possibly being TRBD1 (6 bases). The sequencing used CD4+ or CD8+ T cells sorted from blood, collected in a trial of the OX40 agonist ivuxolimab. The CDR3 here is CASSVQGIVSNQPQHF. Written as DNA, the CDR3 is TGTGCCAGCAGTGTCCAGGGGATCGTTAGCAATCAGCCCCAGCATTTT.